This entry concerns a single T cell receptor (beta chain). The source of the sample is a study of blood T cell repertoires in COVID-19. The overall study: The United States, Italy and Spain supplied acute and convalescent COVID-19 samples.

Generated by immunoSEQ multiplex PCR, the TCRdb table keeps only in-frame clones and is missing some. The data hold around 68,000 clones, with 75% to 90% observed a single time. This CDR3 region has 16 residues. The chain is built from TRBV7-5 and TRBJ2-7; the tabulated D call, TRBD2, remains unverified against the DNA. TRBV7-5 is described as a pseudogene. The origin of this receptor is a human donor in a cohort sampled during active COVID-19. The material sequenced was peripheral blood. The CDR3 nucleotides are TGTGTCAGAAGCCCGATAGGACTAGCTGTTGAATACGAGCAGTACTTC. Protein product: CVRSPIGLAVEYEQYF.